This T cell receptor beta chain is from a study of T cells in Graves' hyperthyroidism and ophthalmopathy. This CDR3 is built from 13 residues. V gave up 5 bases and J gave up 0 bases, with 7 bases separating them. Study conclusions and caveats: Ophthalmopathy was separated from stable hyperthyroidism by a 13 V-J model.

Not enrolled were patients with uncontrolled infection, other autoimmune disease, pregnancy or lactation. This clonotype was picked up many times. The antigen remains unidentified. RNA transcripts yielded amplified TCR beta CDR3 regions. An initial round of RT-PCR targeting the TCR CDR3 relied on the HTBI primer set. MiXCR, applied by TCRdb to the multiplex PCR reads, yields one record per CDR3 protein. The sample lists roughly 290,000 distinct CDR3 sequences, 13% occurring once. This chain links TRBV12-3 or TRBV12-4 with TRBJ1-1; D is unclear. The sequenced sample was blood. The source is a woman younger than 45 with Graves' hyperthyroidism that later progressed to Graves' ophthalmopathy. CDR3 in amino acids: CASSLQMNTEAFF. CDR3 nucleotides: TGTGCCAGCAGTCTCCAAATGAACACTGAAGCTTTCTTT.